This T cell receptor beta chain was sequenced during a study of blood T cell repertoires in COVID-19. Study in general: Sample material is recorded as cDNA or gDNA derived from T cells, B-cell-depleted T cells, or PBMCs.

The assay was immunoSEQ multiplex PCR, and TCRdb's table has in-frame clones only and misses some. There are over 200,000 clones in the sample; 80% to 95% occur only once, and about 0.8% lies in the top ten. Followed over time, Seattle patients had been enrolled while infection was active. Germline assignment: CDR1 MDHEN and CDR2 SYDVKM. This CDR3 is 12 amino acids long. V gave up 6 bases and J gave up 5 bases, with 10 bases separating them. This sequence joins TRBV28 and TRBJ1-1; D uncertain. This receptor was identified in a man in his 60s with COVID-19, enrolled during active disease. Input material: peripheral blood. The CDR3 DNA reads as TGTGCCAGCAGCACTAGACCGACTGAAGCTTTCTTT. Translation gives CASSTRPTEAFF. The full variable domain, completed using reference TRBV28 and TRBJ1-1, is DVKVTQSSRYLVKRTGEKVFLECVQDMDHENMFWYRQDPGLGLRLIYFSYDVKMKEKGDIPEGYSVSREKKERFSLILESASTNQTSMYLCASSTRPTEAFFGQGTRLTVV.